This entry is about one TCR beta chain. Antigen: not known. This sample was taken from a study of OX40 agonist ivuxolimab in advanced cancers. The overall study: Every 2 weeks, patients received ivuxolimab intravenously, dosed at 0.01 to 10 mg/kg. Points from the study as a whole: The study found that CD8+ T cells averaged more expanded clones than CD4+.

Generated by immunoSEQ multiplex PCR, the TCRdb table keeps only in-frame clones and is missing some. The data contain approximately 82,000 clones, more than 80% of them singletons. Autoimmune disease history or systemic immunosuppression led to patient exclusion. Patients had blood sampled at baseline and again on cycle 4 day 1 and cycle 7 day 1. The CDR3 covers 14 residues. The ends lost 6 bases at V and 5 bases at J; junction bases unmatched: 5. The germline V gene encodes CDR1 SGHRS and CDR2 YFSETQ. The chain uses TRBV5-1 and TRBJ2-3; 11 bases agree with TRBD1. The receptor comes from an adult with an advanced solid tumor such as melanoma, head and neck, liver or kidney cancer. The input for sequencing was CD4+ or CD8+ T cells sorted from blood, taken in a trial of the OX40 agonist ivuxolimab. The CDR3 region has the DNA TGCGCCAGCAACGGACAGGGGGCGGGAGATACGCAGTATTTT. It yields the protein CASNGQGAGDTQYF.